The rows below give T cell receptor beta chains drawn from one sample of a study of CD8 T cells in ankylosing spondylitis. From the 5' RACE reads, TCRdb called clonotypes with MiXCR, one entry per CDR3 protein. The sample lists approximately 250,000 distinct CDR3 sequences, around 8% seen once, with roughly 5% in the top ten. The sample was blood, either unsorted or a sorted T cell fraction (not recorded which). The receptors were sampled from a female donor with ankylosing spondylitis or in good health (not recorded which). Both conserved end residues are part of each CDR3. The D gene is left open where the match is weak. Clone size is shown for a subset of rows, as once, few, many or a class of expanded clone.

-	TRBV24-1	TRBJ2-3	16	many	TGTGCCACCAGTGATGGCTCCTACGGACCCACAGATACGCAGTATTTT	CATSDGSYGPTDTQYF
-	TRBV5-5	TRBJ2-6	16	many	TGTGCCAGCAGCTTGGACTCCTTCTCTGGGGCCAACGTCCTGACTTTC	CASSLDSFSGANVLTF
TRBD2	TRBV5-6	TRBJ2-1	16	-	TGTGCCAGCAGCAGACGGACTAGCGGGACCTACAATGAGCAGTTCTTC	CASSRRTSGTYNEQFF
TRBD2	TRBV7-7	TRBJ2-1	15	many	TGTGCCAGCAGCTTAGATTCGTTAGCGGGCAATGAGCAGTTCTTC	CASSLDSLAGNEQFF
-	TRBV6-5	TRBJ1-4	15	many	TGTGCCAGCAGTTATAGAGAGGCAACTAATGAAAAACTGTTTTTT	CASSYREATNEKLFF
-	TRBV7-2	TRBJ2-7	15	many	TGTGCCAGCAGCCGGGAGACAGAGCCTTCCTACGAGCAGTACTTC	CASSRETEPSYEQYF
-	TRBV24-1	TRBJ2-1	17	many	TGTGCCACCAGTGACCATAGACTGGCCAACGGGGTAAATGAGCAGTTCTTC	CATSDHRLANGVNEQFF
TRBD2	TRBV4-3	TRBJ2-3	14	-	TGCGCCAGCAGCGGCGGGAGGATCGCAGATACGCAGTATTTT	CASSGGRIADTQYF
-	TRBV4-3	TRBJ2-4	12	many	TGCGCCAGCAGCCAAGAAGGTGACATTCAGTACTTC	CASSQEGDIQYF
-	TRBV30	TRBJ1-2	16	many	TGTGCCTGGAGTGTAAAACCCGGGGGCTTTCTTTATGGCTACACCTTC	CAWSVKPGGFLYGYTF
-	TRBV5-5	TRBJ1-5	14	many	TGTGCCAGCAGCTTCTACCCCTCAAATCAGCCCCAGCATTTT	CASSFYPSNQPQHF
-	TRBV12-3/TRBV12-4	TRBJ1-5	14	many	TGTGCCAGCAGTTTGAGTCCAGGGAGCCAGCCCCAGCATTTT	CASSLSPGSQPQHF
-	TRBV2	TRBJ1-1	10	few	TGTGCCAGCAGTGAATTCAAAGCTTTCTTT	CASSEFKAFF
TRBD1	TRBV10-3	TRBJ1-2	13	many	TGTGCCATCAATTACAGGGGGCTGGATGGCTACACCTTC	CAINYRGLDGYTF
-	TRBV19	TRBJ1-5	14	many	TGTGCCAGTAGTTCGAGACAGTACAATCAGCCCCAGCATTTT	CASSSRQYNQPQHF
-	TRBV20-1	TRBJ1-4	15	many	TGCAGTGCTAGACCCCAGCGGGTGTCTAATGAAAAACTGTTTTTT	CSARPQRVSNEKLFF
-	TRBV29-1	TRBJ1-1	13	many	TGCAGCGTCTCTGAGAGACAGAGGACTGAAGCTTTCTTT	CSVSERQRTEAFF
-	TRBV20-1	TRBJ2-3	15	many	TGCAGTGCCCATGATTGGCAGGAGGGAGGGGGTACGCAGTATTTT	CSAHDWQEGGGTQYF
-	TRBV6-5	TRBJ2-5	15	many	TGTGCCAGCAGTTACTCGAGGAGCCGCGGAGAGACCCAGTACTTC	CASSYSRSRGETQYF
-	TRBV5-5	TRBJ2-1	14	few	TGTGCCAGCAGCTTGGGGAGGAGGAATAATGAGCAGTTCTTC	CASSLGRRNNEQFF
-	TRBV7-2	TRBJ2-1	13	many	TGTGCCAGCAGCTCGCTCCCCGGAAATGAGCAGTTCTTC	CASSSLPGNEQFF
-	TRBV7-2	TRBJ2-3	16	few	TGTGCCAGCAGCTTGAACGGTCCGGGAGTTCCAGATACGCAGTATTTT	CASSLNGPGVPDTQYF
-	TRBV9	TRBJ2-5	13	many	TGTGCCAGCAGCGCTACCTGGGGAGAGACCCAGTACTTC	CASSATWGETQYF
-	TRBV29-1	TRBJ2-3	14	many	TGCAGCGTGGGGGACGGACTCCGCACAGATACGCAGTATTTT	CSVGDGLRTDTQYF
-	TRBV7-9	TRBJ2-7	14	-	TGTGCCAGCACCAAAAGTGGACAGAGCCACGAGCAGTACTTC	CASTKSGQSHEQYF
-	TRBV7-8	TRBJ2-2	12	many	TGTGCCGGGGGGTTGGGTACCGGGGAGCTGTTTTTT	CAGGLGTGELFF
-	TRBV20-1	TRBJ1-1	11	many	TGCAGTGCCCCCTCAGGGGCTGAAGCTTTCTTT	CSAPSGAEAFF
TRBD2	TRBV20-1	TRBJ2-7	13	many	TGCAGTGCTAGCGGCGGGGGGGCCTACGAGCAGTACTTC	CSASGGGAYEQYF
TRBD1	TRBV20-1	TRBJ1-2	15	-	TGCAGTGCTAGAGGAAAAATCACAGGGGGATATGGCTACACCTTC	CSARGKITGGYGYTF
TRBD1	TRBV20-1	TRBJ1-2	15	many	TGCAGTGCTCCACCCGGGACAGGGGACATCTATGGCTACACCTTC	CSAPPGTGDIYGYTF
-	TRBV9	TRBJ2-1	12	many	TGTGCCAGCAGCGTAGGAGATAATGAGCAGTTCTTC	CASSVGDNEQFF
-	TRBV6-2/TRBV6-3	TRBJ2-3	17	many	TGTGCCAGCAGTGACCCCGGTTTATCGGGCCTCACAGATACGCAGTATTTT	CASSDPGLSGLTDTQYF
-	TRBV20-1	TRBJ2-7	14	many	TGCAGTGCTAGAGATGGGACAAGGGGAAAGGAGCAGTACTTC	CSARDGTRGKEQYF
TRBD2	TRBV3-1	TRBJ2-1	19	-	TGTGCCAGCAGCCGACCGGGACTAGCGGGAGACCAACTTGACAATGAGCAGTTCTTC	CASSRPGLAGDQLDNEQFF
TRBD1	TRBV5-1	TRBJ2-2	16	many	TGCGCCAGCAGCGATGGACAGGGGCGGAACACCGGGGAGCTGTTTTTT	CASSDGQGRNTGELFF
-	TRBV11-1	TRBJ2-7	18	-	TGTGCCAGCAGCTTAGGGACGAGCAGGCCCCGGAGCTCCTACGAGCAGTACTTC	CASSLGTSRPRSSYEQYF
-	TRBV7-7	TRBJ1-2	15	few	TGTGCTAGCAGCCTCCCCCGGGACTCTAACTATGGCTACACCTTC	CASSLPRDSNYGYTF
-	TRBV5-1	TRBJ1-2	14	many	TGCGCCAGCAGCTTAACCGGCCCACCCAGCGGCTACACCTTC	CASSLTGPPSGYTF
TRBD1	TRBV7-8	TRBJ1-5	14	many	TGTGCCAGCAGCTCGGGGACAGAGAATCAGCCCCAGCATTTT	CASSSGTENQPQHF
-	TRBV2	TRBJ2-5	12	few	TGTGCCAGCAGTACAGGGAGCGAGACCCAGTACTTC	CASSTGSETQYF
-	TRBV5-5	TRBJ2-3	17	many	TGTGCCAGCAGCGGGGCTCCCAGGGGCGGGGGCACAGATACGCAGTATTTT	CASSGAPRGGGTDTQYF
-	TRBV7-8	TRBJ2-3	13	few	TGTGCCAGCAGCTTCGCGGGTCGGGATACGCAGTATTTT	CASSFAGRDTQYF
-	TRBV5-1	TRBJ2-1	14	-	TGCGCCAGCAGGCCGGGAACATCCAACAATGAGCAGTTCTTC	CASRPGTSNNEQFF
-	TRBV28	TRBJ2-7	13	many	TGTGCCAGCAGTTTCTCGACAGCCTACGAGCAGTACTTC	CASSFSTAYEQYF
-	TRBV20-1	TRBJ2-1	10	many	TGCAGTGCTAGAGCTATTGAGCAGTTCTTC	CSARAIEQFF
TRBD1	TRBV29-1	TRBJ2-1	11	many	TGCAGCGTTGACAGGGGGAATGAGCAGTTCTTC	CSVDRGNEQFF
TRBD1	TRBV20-1	TRBJ2-7	13	many	TGCAGTGCTAGTTACAGGGGCGCCTACGAGCAGTACTTC	CSASYRGAYEQYF
-	TRBV7-2	TRBJ2-3	13	-	TGTGCCAGCAGCTCCGGGACTGGGGGAACGCAGTATTTT	CASSSGTGGTQYF
TRBD1	TRBV11-1	TRBJ2-6	19	few	TGTGCCAGCAGCTTTAACCGGGGCAGGGGGCACTCTGGGGCCAACGTCCTGACTTTC	CASSFNRGRGHSGANVLTF
-	TRBV7-9	TRBJ2-1	14	-	TGTGCCAGTTCCAAGGATCGATCCTACAATGAGCAGTTCTTC	CASSKDRSYNEQFF
-	TRBV20-1	TRBJ2-7	12	many	TGCAGTGCTAGTCGACGGGCCTACGAGCAGTACTTC	CSASRRAYEQYF
TRBD1	TRBV5-4	TRBJ2-6	16	many	TGTGCCAGCAGACGGGACAGGAACTCTGGGGCCAACGTCCTGACTTTC	CASRRDRNSGANVLTF
-	TRBV7-2	TRBJ2-1	11	many	TGTGCCAGCAGCCCTATGAATGAGCAGTTCTTC	CASSPMNEQFF
-	TRBV20-1	TRBJ1-1	12	many	TGCAGTGCTAATTTTCGAGGTCATGAAGCTTTCTTT	CSANFRGHEAFF